The rows below give T cell receptor beta chains drawn from one sample of a study of OX40 agonist ivuxolimab in advanced cancers. Generated by immunoSEQ multiplex PCR, the TCRdb table keeps only in-frame clones and is missing some. The data hold around 74,000 clones, with 70% to 85% observed a single time. Sequencing was performed on CD4+ or CD8+ T cells sorted from blood, taken in a trial of the OX40 agonist ivuxolimab. The receptors were gathered from an adult with an advanced solid tumor such as melanoma, head and neck, liver or kidney cancer. CDR3s include the opening cysteine and the closing phenylalanine or tryptophan. Some rows mark clone size as missing; the rest say once, few, many or name a class of expanded clone.

CASSAGGTLNTEAFF,TRBJ1-1,NA,TRBV6-1
CASSQPGQGNSPLHF,TRBJ1-6,NA,TRBV4-1
CASSLGQADYGYTF,TRBJ1-2,NA,TRBV7-2
CASSRAGEYTQYF,TRBJ2-3,NA,TRBV4-1
CASSIGALRDPDTEAFF,TRBJ1-1,NA,TRBV19
CASSQGPLSTDTQYF,TRBJ2-3,NA,TRBV4-3
CASSPNGENTIYF,TRBJ1-3,NA,TRBV18
CASRRQGGYEQYF,TRBJ2-7,NA,TRBV7-2
CASSSQGTNNSPLHF,TRBJ1-6,NA,TRBV7-2
CASSFGQGLSGNTIYF,TRBJ1-3,NA,TRBV28
CASSRAAGQMGRLTQYF,TRBJ2-5,NA,TRBV5-5
CASSATGVVADTQYF,TRBJ2-3,NA,TRBV7-3
CASSTYGRNSPLHF,TRBJ1-6,few,TRBV9
CASSLESSSYEQYF,TRBJ2-7,NA,TRBV5-1